A selection of T cell receptor beta chains follows, all from one sample in a study of control samples from healthy donors and cancer patients. Sequenced by immunoSEQ multiplex PCR; TCRdb stores in-frame clones only, minus some. Of 140,000 or so clones listed, about 89% were seen once; the top ten hold just under 5%. The source material was blood. The receptors were sampled from a man aged 30 to 39 in good health. Both conserved end residues are part of each CDR3. A D gene is named only where the DNA matches it firmly. Clone size, where shown, is once, few, many, or a class for clones that have expanded.

>.|TRBJ2-5|TRBD1|TRBV7-2
CASSLVGQGTSETQYF
TGTGCCAGCAGCTTAGTTGGACAGGGTACTTCAGAGACCCAGTACTTC
>.|TRBJ1-1|.|TRBV6-5
CASRNQENTEAFF
TGTGCCAGCAGGAACCAGGAGAACACTGAAGCTTTCTTT
>.|TRBJ2-1|.|TRBV18
CASSPARTYNEQFF
TGTGCCAGCTCACCGGCGCGAACCTACAATGAGCAGTTCTTC
>.|TRBJ2-7|TRBD1|TRBV30
CAWSFSGGEQYF
TGTGCCTGGAGCTTTTCAGGGGGCGAGCAGTACTTC
>.|TRBJ1-6|.|TRBV6-1
CASSEARGFSPLHF
TGTGCCAGCAGTGAAGCTAGGGGTTTCTCACCCCTCCACTTT
>.|TRBJ2-7|.|TRBV5-1
CASSLTSPSYEQYF
TGCGCCAGCAGCTTGACTAGCCCATCCTACGAGCAGTACTTC
>once|TRBJ2-1|TRBD2|TRBV19
CASSLAGGPNEQFF
TGTGCCAGTAGCTTAGCGGGGGGGCCTAATGAGCAGTTCTTC
>.|TRBJ1-1|.|TRBV18
CASSPQGVGNTEAFF
TGTGCCAGCTCACCACAGGGGGTGGGGAACACTGAAGCTTTCTTT
>.|TRBJ2-5|TRBD2|TRBV5-1
CASRPRPGLAGQETQYF
TGCGCCAGCAGACCGAGGCCGGGACTAGCAGGACAAGAGACCCAGTACTTC
>few|TRBJ2-7|.|TRBV19
CASRSEDSSPYEQYF
TGTGCCAGTCGTTCAGAGGACAGTTCCCCCTACGAGCAGTACTTC
>.|TRBJ2-1|TRBD2|TRBV3-1/TRBV3-2
CASSPTGLVIEQFF
TGTGCCAGCAGCCCCACGGGACTAGTGATAGAGCAGTTCTTC
>.|TRBJ1-5|.|TRBV29-1
CSVSGTANQPQHF
TGCAGCGTTTCTGGGACCGCCAATCAGCCCCAGCATTTT
>once|TRBJ2-7|TRBD2|TRBV4-1
CASSLLTSGLYEQYF
TGCGCCAGCAGCCTCCTGACTAGCGGTTTATACGAGCAGTACTTC
>.|TRBJ2-3|TRBD2|TRBV13
CASSHGLAGGSTDTQYF
TGTGCCAGCAGCCACGGGCTAGCGGGGGGGAGCACAGATACGCAGTATTTT
>once|TRBJ2-7|TRBD1|TRBV15
CATSRDRGGEQYF
TGTGCCACCAGCAGGGACAGGGGGGGCGAGCAGTACTTC
>.|TRBJ2-7|TRBD2|TRBV11-2
CASSLPGLVRQLEQYF
TGTGCCAGCAGCTTGCCGGGACTAGTACGCCAATTGGAGCAGTACTTC
>.|TRBJ2-6|.|TRBV7-3
CASSPGNFFSGANVLTF
TGTGCCAGCAGCCCCGGAAACTTCTTCTCTGGGGCCAACGTCCTGACTTTC
>.|TRBJ1-4|.|TRBV6-1
CASSEGRLALFF
TGTGCCAGCAGTGAGGGGAGGCTAGCACTGTTTTTT
>.|TRBJ1-5|.|TRBV3-1/TRBV3-2
CASSQDFDLGGSNQPQHF
TGTGCCAGCAGCCAAGATTTCGACTTGGGAGGAAGCAATCAGCCCCAGCATTTT
>few|TRBJ2-3|.|TRBV11-3
CASSLIEGVGTDTQYF
TGTGCCAGCAGCCTAATTGAGGGAGTCGGCACAGATACGCAGTATTTT
>.|TRBJ2-2|.|TRBV18
CASSLSGNTGELFF
TGTGCCAGCTCACTTAGCGGAAACACCGGGGAGCTGTTTTTT
>.|TRBJ2-7|.|TRBV5-1
CASSLQGGRYEQYF
TGCGCCAGCAGCTTACAGGGTGGGAGGTACGAGCAGTACTTC
>.|TRBJ2-1|TRBD1|TRBV16
CASSLGGQELHNEQFF
TGTGCCAGCAGCCTAGGGGGACAGGAGTTACACAATGAGCAGTTCTTC
>.|TRBJ2-5|.|TRBV6-5
CASSYSMAPVQETQYF
TGTGCCAGCAGTTACTCGATGGCCCCGGTCCAAGAGACCCAGTACTTC
>.|TRBJ2-7|.|TRBV4-1
CASSQGDGEQYF
TGCGCCAGCAGCCAAGGTGATGGGGAGCAGTACTTC
>once|TRBJ2-7|TRBD2|TRBV7-9
CASSLLPPRTSGRYEQYF
TGTGCCAGCAGCCTCCTACCCCCCAGGACTAGCGGACGCTACGAGCAGTACTTC
>.|TRBJ1-6|TRBD1|TRBV5-4
CASSPRQGGNNSPLHF
TGTGCCAGCAGCCCACGACAGGGCGGCAATAATTCACCCCTCCACTTT
>.|TRBJ2-5|.|TRBV7-9
CASSRDTQETQYF
TGTGCCAGCAGCCGGGACACCCAAGAGACCCAGTACTTC
>few|TRBJ1-1|.|TRBV2
CASLLNRGDTEAFF
TGTGCCAGCTTGTTGAACCGTGGGGACACTGAAGCTTTCTTT
>.|TRBJ2-7|.|TRBV7-9
CASSLRSPEQYF
TGTGCCAGCAGCCTCAGGTCCCCCGAGCAGTACTTC
>.|TRBJ2-1|.|TRBV3-1/TRBV3-2
CASSQGGPRNEQFF
TGTGCCAGCAGCCAAGGAGGTCCTCGTAATGAGCAGTTCTTC
>.|TRBJ2-5|.|TRBV9
CASSVGGNSGVEETQYF
TGTGCCAGCAGCGTAGGGGGTAATAGCGGAGTAGAAGAGACCCAGTACTTC
>.|TRBJ2-7|TRBD1|TRBV2
CARSRDRGYEQYF
TGTGCCAGGTCCCGGGACAGGGGATACGAGCAGTACTTC
>.|TRBJ2-3|.|TRBV30
CAWSRGLPTQYF
TGTGCCTGGAGCCGGGGCCTTCCGACGCAGTATTTT
>.|TRBJ2-1|TRBD2|TRBV7-9
CASSKGLAGVSSYNEQFF
TGTGCCAGCAGCAAGGGACTAGCGGGCGTGAGCTCCTACAATGAGCAGTTCTTC
>.|TRBJ2-5|.|TRBV12-5
CASGFRANRALQETQYF
TGTGCTAGTGGTTTTCGAGCGAACAGGGCCCTCCAAGAGACCCAGTACTTC